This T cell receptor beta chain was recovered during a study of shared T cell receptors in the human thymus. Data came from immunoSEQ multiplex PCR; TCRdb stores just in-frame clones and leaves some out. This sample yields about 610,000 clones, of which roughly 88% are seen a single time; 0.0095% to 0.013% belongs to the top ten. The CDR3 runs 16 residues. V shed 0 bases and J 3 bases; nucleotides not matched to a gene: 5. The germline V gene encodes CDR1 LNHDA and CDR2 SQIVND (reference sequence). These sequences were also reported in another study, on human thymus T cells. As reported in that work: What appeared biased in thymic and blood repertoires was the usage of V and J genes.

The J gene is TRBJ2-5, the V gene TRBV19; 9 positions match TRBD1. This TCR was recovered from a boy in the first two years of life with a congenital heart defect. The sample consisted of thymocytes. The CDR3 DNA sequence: TGTGCCAGTAGTATAGAGCACAGGGGGCAGGAAGAGACCCAGTACTTC. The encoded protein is CASSIEHRGQEETQYF. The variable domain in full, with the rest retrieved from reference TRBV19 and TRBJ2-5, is DGGITQSPKYLFRKEGQNVTLSCEQNLNHDAMYWYRQDPGQGLRLIYYSQIVNDFQKGDIAEGYSVSREKKESFPLTVTSAQKNPTAFYLCASSIEHRGQEETQYFGPGTRLLVL.